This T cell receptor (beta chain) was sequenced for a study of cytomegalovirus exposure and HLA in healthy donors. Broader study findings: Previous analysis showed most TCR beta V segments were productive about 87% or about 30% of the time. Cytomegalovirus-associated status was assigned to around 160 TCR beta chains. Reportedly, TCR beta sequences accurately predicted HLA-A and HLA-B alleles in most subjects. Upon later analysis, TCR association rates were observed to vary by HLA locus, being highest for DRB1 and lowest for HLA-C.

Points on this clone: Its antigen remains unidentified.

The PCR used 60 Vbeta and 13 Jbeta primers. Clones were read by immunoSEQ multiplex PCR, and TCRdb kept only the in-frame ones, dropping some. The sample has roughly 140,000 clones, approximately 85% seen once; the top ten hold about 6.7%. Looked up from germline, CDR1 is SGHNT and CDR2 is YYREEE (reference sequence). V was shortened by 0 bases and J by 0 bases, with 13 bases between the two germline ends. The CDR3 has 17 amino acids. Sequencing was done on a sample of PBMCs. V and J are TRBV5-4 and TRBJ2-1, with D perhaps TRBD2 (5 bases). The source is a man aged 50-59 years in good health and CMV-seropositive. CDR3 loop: CASSLETSRVSYNEQFF. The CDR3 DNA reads TGTGCCAGCAGCTTGGAGACTTCGAGGGTCTCCTACAATGAGCAGTTCTTC.